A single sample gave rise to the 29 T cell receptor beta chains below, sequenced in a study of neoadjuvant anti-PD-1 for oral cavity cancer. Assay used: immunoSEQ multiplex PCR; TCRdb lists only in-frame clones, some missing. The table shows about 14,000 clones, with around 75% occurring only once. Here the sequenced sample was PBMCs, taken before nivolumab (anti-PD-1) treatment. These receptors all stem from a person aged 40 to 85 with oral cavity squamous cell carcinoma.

The CDR3 protein is CATSISTGSYEQYF. As DNA, the CDR3 is TGTGCCACCAGCATATCAACAGGGTCCTACGAGCAGTACTTC. The chain carries TRBV15 and TRBJ2-7, with D possibly TRBD1 on 6 matching bases. V was trimmed by 4 bases and J by 1 base, leaving 11 bases between them. Germline V gene sequence: CDR1 LNHNV, CDR2 YYDKDF (reference sequence). This CDR3 spans 14 amino acids.

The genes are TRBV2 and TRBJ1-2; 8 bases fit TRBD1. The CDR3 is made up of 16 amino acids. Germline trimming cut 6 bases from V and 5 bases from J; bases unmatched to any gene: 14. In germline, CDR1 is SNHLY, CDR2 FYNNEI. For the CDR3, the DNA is TGTGCCAGCAGGGACAGGGCCCTCACCCGCGAATATGGCTACACCTTC. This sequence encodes CASRDRALTREYGYTF.

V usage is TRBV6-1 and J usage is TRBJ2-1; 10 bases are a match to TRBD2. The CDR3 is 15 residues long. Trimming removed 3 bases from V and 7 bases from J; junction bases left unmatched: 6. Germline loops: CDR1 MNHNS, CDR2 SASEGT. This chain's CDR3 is CASSETLAGTNEQFF. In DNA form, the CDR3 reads TGTGCCAGCAGTGAGACACTAGCGGGGACGAATGAGCAGTTCTTC.

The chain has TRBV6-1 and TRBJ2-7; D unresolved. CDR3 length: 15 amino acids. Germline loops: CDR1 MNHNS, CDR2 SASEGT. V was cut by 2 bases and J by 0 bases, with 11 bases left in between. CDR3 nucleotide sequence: TGTGCCAGCAGTGAACAGGCTAAGAGCTCCTACGAGCAGTACTTC. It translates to CASSEQAKSSYEQYF.

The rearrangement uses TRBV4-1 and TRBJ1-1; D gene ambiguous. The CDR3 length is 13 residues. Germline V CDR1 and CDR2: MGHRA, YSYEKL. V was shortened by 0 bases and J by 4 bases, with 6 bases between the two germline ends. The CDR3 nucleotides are TGCGCCAGCAGCCAAGATCTCGGCACTGAAGCTTTCTTT. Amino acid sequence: CASSQDLGTEAFF.

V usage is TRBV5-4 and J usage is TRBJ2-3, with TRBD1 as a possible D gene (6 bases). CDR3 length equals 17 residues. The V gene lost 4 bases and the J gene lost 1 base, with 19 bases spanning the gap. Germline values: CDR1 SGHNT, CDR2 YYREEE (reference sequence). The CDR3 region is CASSRLQGEVGTDTQYF. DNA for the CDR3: TGTGCCAGCAGCAGGTTACAGGGTGAGGTTGGCACAGATACGCAGTATTTT.

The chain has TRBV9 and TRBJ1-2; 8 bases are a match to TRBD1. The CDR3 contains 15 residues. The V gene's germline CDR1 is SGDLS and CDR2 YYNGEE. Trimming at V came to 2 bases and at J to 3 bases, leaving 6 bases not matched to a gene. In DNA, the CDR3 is TGTGCCAGCAGCGTCTCGGCAGGGGGCGACTATGGCTACACCTTC. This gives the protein CASSVSAGGDYGYTF.

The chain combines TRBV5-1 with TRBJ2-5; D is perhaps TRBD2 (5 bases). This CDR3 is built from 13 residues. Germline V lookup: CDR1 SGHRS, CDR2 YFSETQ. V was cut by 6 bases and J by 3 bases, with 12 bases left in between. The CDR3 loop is CASTPSGKETQYF. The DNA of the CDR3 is TGCGCCAGCACACCGTCGGGAAAAGAGACCCAGTACTTC. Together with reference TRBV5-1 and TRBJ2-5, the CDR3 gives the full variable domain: KAGVTQTPRYLIKTRGQQVTLSCSPISGHRSVSWYQQTPGQGLQFLFEYFSETQRNKGNFPGRFSGRQFSNSRSEMNVSTLELGDSALYLCASTPSGKETQYFGPGTRLLVL.

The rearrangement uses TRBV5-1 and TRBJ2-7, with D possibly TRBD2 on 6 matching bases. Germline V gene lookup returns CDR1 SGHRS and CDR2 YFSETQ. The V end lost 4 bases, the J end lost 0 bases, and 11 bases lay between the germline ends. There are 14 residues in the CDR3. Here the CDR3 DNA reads TGCGCCAGCAGCGCCCTAGCGAGCTCCTACGAGCAGTACTTC. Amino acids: CASSALASSYEQYF.

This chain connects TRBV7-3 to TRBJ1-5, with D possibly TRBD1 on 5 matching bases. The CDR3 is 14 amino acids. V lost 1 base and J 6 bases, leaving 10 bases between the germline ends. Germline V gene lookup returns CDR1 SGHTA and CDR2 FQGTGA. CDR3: CASSLNAGVQPQHF. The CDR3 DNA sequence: TGTGCCAGCAGCTTAAATGCGGGGGTTCAGCCCCAGCATTTT.

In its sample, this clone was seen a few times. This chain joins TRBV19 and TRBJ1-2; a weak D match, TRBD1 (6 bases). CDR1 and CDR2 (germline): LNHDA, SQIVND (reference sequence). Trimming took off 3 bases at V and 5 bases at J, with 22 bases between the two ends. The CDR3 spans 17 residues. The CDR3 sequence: CASSISTSAGATYGYTF. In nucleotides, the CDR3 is TGTGCCAGTAGTATTTCGACCTCGGCAGGGGCTACATATGGCTACACCTTC.

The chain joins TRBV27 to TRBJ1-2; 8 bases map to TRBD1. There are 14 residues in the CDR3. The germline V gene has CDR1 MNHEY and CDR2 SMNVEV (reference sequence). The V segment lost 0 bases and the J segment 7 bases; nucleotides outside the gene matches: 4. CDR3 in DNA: TGTGCCAGCAGTTTATCGACAGGGGCCAGTGGCTACACCTTC. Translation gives CASSLSTGASGYTF.

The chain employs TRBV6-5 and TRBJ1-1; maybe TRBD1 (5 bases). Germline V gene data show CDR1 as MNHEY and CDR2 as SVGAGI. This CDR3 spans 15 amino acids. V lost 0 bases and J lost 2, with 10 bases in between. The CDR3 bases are TGTGCCAGCAGTTACTCGGCCAGGGCAAACACTGAAGCTTTCTTT. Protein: CASSYSARANTEAFF.

This CDR3 reads CASSLAYRQLQETQYF. The DNA of the CDR3 is TGTGCCAGCAGCTTAGCGTATCGGCAGCTCCAAGAGACCCAGTACTTC. This chain joins TRBV7-6 and TRBJ2-5; D remains ambiguous. The CDR3 loop spans 16 amino acids. Trimming took off 0 bases at V and 1 base at J, with 12 bases between the two ends. Germline CDR1 is SGHVS and CDR2 is FNYEAQ.

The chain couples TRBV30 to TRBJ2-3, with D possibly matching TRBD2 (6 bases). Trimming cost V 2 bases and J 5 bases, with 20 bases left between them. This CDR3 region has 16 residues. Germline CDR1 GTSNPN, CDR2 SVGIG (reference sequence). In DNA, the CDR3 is TGTGCCTGGAGTCCCGGAGGGCGGGGAGTAGGAGATACGCAGTATTTT. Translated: CAWSPGGRGVGDTQYF.

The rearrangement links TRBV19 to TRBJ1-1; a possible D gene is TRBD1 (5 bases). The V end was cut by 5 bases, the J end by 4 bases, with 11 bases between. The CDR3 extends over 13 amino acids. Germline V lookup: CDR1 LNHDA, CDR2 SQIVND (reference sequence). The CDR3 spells CASSAQEGTEAFF. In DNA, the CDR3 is TGTGCCAGTAGTGCACAGGAGGGCACTGAAGCTTTCTTT.

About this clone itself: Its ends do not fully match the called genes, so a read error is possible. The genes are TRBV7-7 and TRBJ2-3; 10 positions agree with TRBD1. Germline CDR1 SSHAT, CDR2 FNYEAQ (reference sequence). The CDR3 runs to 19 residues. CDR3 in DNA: TGTGCTAGCAGCTTAGGAGCTTGGGAGAGGGACAGGGGAAAAGATACGCAGTATTTT. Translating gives CASSLGAWERDRGKDTQYF.

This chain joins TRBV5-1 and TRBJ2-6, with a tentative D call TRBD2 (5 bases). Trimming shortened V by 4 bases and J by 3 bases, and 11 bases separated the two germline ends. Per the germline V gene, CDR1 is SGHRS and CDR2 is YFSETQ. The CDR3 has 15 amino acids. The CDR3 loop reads CASSQTAGGANVLTF. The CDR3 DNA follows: TGCGCCAGCAGCCAAACCGCGGGTGGGGCCAACGTCCTGACTTTC. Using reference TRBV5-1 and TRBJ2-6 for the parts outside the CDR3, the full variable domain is KAGVTQTPRYLIKTRGQQVTLSCSPISGHRSVSWYQQTPGQGLQFLFEYFSETQRNKGNFPGRFSGRQFSNSRSEMNVSTLELGDSALYLCASSQTAGGANVLTFGAGSRLTVL.

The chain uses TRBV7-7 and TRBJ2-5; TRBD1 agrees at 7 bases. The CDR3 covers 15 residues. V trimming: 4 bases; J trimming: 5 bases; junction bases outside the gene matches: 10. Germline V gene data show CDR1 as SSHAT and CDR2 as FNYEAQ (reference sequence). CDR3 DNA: TGTGCCAGCAGCTACCGGGACAGTGGGCGGGAGACCCAGTACTTC. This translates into CASSYRDSGRETQYF.

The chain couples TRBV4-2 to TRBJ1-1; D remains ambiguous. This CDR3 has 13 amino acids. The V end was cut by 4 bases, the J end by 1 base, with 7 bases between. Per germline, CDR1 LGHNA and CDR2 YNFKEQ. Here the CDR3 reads CASSPGENTEAFF. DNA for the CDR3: TGTGCCAGCAGCCCCGGGGAGAACACTGAAGCTTTCTTT.

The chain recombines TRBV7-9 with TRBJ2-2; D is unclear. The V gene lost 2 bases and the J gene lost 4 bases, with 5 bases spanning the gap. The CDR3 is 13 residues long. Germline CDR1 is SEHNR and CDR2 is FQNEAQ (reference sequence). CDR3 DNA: TGTGCCAGCAGCTTATATAGCACCGGGGAGCTGTTTTTT. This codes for CASSLYSTGELFF.

The CDR3 reads CASSDRTNEQFF. CDR3 coding DNA: TGTGCCAGCAGTGACCGGACTAATGAGCAGTTCTTC. V and J are TRBV6-4 and TRBJ2-1; the D gene is possibly TRBD2 (5 bases). Trimming took off 2 bases at V and 7 bases at J, with 6 bases between the two ends. CDR3 size: 12 residues. Germline values: CDR1 MRHNA, CDR2 SNTAGT.

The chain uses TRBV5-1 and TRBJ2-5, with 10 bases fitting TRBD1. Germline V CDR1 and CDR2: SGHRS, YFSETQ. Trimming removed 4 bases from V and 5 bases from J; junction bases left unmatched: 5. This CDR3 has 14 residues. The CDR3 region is CASSGQGGEETQYF. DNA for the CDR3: TGCGCCAGCAGCGGACAGGGGGGAGAGGAGACCCAGTACTTC.

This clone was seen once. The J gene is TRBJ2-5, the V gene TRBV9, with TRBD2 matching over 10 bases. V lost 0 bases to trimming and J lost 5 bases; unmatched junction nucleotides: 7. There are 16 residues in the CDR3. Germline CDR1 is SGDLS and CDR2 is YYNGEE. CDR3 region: CASSVGASGGRETQYF. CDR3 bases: TGTGCCAGCAGCGTAGGTGCTAGCGGGGGAAGGGAGACCCAGTACTTC.

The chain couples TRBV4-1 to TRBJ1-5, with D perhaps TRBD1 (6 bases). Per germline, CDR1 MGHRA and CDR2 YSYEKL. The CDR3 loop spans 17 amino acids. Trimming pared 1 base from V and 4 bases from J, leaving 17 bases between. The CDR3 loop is CASSQVLTGFGNQPQHF. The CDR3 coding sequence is TGCGCCAGCAGCCAAGTCTTAACAGGGTTTGGGAATCAGCCCCAGCATTTT.

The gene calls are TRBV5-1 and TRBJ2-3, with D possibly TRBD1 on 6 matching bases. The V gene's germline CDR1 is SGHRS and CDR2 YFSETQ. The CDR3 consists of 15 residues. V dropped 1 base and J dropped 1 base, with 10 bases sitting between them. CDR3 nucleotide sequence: TGCGCCAGCAGCTTGAGGGGACACGGCACAGATACGCAGTATTTT. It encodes CASSLRGHGTDTQYF.

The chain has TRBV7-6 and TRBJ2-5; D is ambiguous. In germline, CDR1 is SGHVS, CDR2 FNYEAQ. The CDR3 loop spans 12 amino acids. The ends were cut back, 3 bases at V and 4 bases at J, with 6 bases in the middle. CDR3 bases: TGTGCCAGCAGCTTTATGCTAGAGACCCAGTACTTC. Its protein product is CASSFMLETQYF. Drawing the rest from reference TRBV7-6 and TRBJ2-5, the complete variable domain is GAGVSQSPRYKVTKRGQDVALRCDPISGHVSLYWYRQALGQGPEFLTYFNYEAQQDKSGLPNDRFSAERPEGSISTLTIQRTEQRDSAMYRCASSFMLETQYFGPGTRLLVL.

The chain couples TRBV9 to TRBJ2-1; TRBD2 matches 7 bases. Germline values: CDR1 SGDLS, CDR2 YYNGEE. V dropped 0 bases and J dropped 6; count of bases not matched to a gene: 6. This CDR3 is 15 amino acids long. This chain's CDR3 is CASSVGSASGNEQFF. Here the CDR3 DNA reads TGTGCCAGCAGCGTAGGTTCGGCTAGCGGCAATGAGCAGTTCTTC.

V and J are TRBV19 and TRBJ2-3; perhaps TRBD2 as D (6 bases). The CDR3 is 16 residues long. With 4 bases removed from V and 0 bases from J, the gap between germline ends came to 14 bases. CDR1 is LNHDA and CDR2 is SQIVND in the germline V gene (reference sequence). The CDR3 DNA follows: TGTGCCAGTAGTAACCCGCTAGCGCCTAGCACAGATACGCAGTATTTT. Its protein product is CASSNPLAPSTDTQYF.